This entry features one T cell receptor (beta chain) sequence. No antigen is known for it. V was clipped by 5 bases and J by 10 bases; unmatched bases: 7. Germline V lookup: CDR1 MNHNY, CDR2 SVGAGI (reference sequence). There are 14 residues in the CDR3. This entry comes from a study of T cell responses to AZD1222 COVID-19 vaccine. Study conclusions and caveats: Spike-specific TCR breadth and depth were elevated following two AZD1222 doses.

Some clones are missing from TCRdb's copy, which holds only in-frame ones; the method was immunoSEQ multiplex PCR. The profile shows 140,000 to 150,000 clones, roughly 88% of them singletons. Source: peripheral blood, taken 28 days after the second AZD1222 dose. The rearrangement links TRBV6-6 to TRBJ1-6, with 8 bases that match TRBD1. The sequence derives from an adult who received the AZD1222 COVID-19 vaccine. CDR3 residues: CASSLGQGGSPLHF. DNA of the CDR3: TGTGCCAGCAGTCTCGGACAGGGAGGGTCACCCCTCCACTTT.